Below, 22 T cell receptor beta chains from the same sample are listed, as sequenced in a study of blood T cell repertoires in COVID-19. Sequencing was performed with immunoSEQ multiplex PCR; in TCRdb, only in-frame clones are kept and a portion is missing. Seen here are roughly 130,000 clones, about 80% observed once, and the top ten hold more than 9%. Sample: peripheral blood. These TCRs come from a woman in her sixties with acute or convalescent COVID-19.

V and J are TRBV19 and TRBJ1-5, with a tentative D call TRBD1 (6 bases). There are 13 residues in the CDR3. Trimming left V 7 bases short and J 8 bases short, with 15 bases between. Germline V lookup: CDR1 LNHDA, CDR2 SQIVND (reference sequence). The chain's CDR3 is CASTLTGPEPQHF. In DNA form, the CDR3 reads TGTGCCAGTACTCTGACAGGCCCGGAGCCCCAGCATTTT.

The chain uses TRBV28 and TRBJ1-6, with a tentative D call TRBD1 (5 bases). V dropped 2 bases and J dropped 9 bases, with 14 bases sitting between them. CDR3 size: 15 residues. The germline CDR1 and CDR2 sequences are MDHEN and SYDVKM. CDR3 residues: CASSLEQGVVSPLHF. The DNA of the CDR3 is TGTGCCAGCAGTTTAGAACAAGGGGTAGTTTCACCCCTCCACTTT.

The chain combines TRBV6-5 with TRBJ1-2; the D gene is possibly TRBD1 (5 bases). This CDR3 is 13 amino acids long. The V gene's germline CDR1 is MNHEY and CDR2 SVGAGI. Trimming shortened V by 9 bases and J by 6 bases, and 17 bases separated the two germline ends. This CDR3 is CASSMGGFDGYTF. The CDR3 DNA reads as TGTGCCAGTTCTATGGGGGGGTTCGATGGCTACACCTTC.

The genes are TRBV2 and TRBJ2-7; D is uncertain. Germline loops: CDR1 SNHLY, CDR2 FYNNEI. The CDR3 covers 12 residues. Deletions cut 7 bases from V and 2 bases from J, with 9 bases between. CDR3 nucleotides: TGTGCCAGCACTCCTGACACCTACGAGCAGTACTTC. Its translation is CASTPDTYEQYF.

The rearrangement links TRBV2 to TRBJ2-7; possible D gene TRBD2, 6 bases. Germline CDR1 and CDR2: SNHLY and FYNNEI. The CDR3 runs to 15 residues. V lost 4 bases and J 5 bases, leaving 18 bases between the germline ends. CDR3: CASSGGLRVGNEQYV. The CDR3 DNA is TGTGCCAGCAGTGGGGGACTTCGGGTAGGCAACGAGCAGTACGTC.

The chain is built from TRBV7-2 and TRBJ2-1; tentative D call: TRBD2 (6 bases). Germline CDR1 reads SGHTA; CDR2 reads FQGNSA. The V end was cut by 5 bases, the J end by 3 bases, with 14 bases between. This CDR3 has 15 amino acids. The CDR3 spells CASSPFDGGYNEQFF. CDR3 sequence (DNA): TGTGCCAGCAGCCCTTTCGACGGGGGCTACAATGAGCAGTTCTTC.

About this clone: The sample carries other DNA sequences with the same CDR3. This chain uses TRBV5-1 with TRBJ1-1; D remains ambiguous. The length of the CDR3 is 13 residues. Trimming stripped 0 bases from V and 0 bases from J, with 3 bases between. Looked up from germline, CDR1 is SGHRS and CDR2 is YFSETQ. The CDR3 sequence: CASSLALNTEAFF. CDR3 nucleotides: TGCGCCAGCAGCTTGGCTTTGAACACTGAAGCTTTCTTT.

DNA of the CDR3: TGTGCCAGCAGTGGGGACAGGGTACGAGAGACCCAGTACTTC. Encoded protein: CASSGDRVRETQYF. The chain joins TRBV25-1 to TRBJ2-5, with 9 positions matching TRBD1. The CDR3 covers 14 residues. Germline lookup yields CDR1 MGHDK and CDR2 SYGVNS. J was trimmed by 4 bases and V by 4 bases; bases with no gene match: 4.

This chain connects TRBV5-6 to TRBJ1-2; D remains ambiguous. Germline V gene lookup returns CDR1 SGHDT and CDR2 YYEEEE. V was pared by 4 bases and J by 3 bases, with 16 bases between. The length of the CDR3 is 15 residues. The CDR3 loop reads CASSTGDHSYYGYTF. CDR3 sequence (DNA): TGTGCCAGCAGCACGGGAGACCACAGTTACTATGGCTACACCTTC.

This chain uses TRBV11-2 with TRBJ2-1; D perhaps matches TRBD1 (6 bases). Germline CDR1 reads SGHAT; CDR2 reads FQNNGV. Trimming removed 6 bases at V and 9 bases at J, with 15 bases between. The CDR3 is made up of 13 amino acids. The CDR3 is CASRRQQGTEQFF. The CDR3 DNA reads TGTGCCAGCAGACGCCAACAGGGAACTGAGCAGTTCTTC.

This clone has a single count. The V gene is TRBV3-1 (or the pseudogene TRBV3-2), the J gene TRBJ1-5, with D hard to call. V lost 1 base, J lost 6 bases, and 7 bases lay in between. Germline CDR1 LGHDT, CDR2 YNNKEL (reference sequence). The CDR3 is 13 residues long. This CDR3 is CASSQVRGQPQHF. The CDR3, as DNA: TGTGCCAGCAGCCAAGTCCGGGGTCAGCCCCAGCATTTT.

The genes are TRBV19 and TRBJ1-2; TRBD1 might be the D (5 bases). Trimming stripped 8 bases from V and 7 bases from J, with 26 bases between. This CDR3 is 16 amino acids long. Germline V gene lookup returns CDR1 LNHDA and CDR2 SQIVND (reference sequence). The CDR3 loop reads CASSPFDGAAARGYTF. CDR3 DNA: TGTGCCAGTTCCCCTTTTGATGGGGCCGCCGCGCGTGGCTACACCTTC.

This clone came up once. The chain has TRBV5-1 and TRBJ1-2, with 10 bases fitting TRBD1. Germline V gene data show CDR1 as SGHRS and CDR2 as YFSETQ. V shed 0 bases, J shed 1 base, and the junction held 3 bases outside the gene matches. CDR3 length: 16 residues. CDR3 protein: CASSLVGQGYNYGYTF. Written as DNA, the CDR3 is TGCGCCAGCAGCTTGGTGGGACAGGGGTATAACTATGGCTACACCTTC.

The chain links TRBV3-1 (or the pseudogene TRBV3-2) to TRBJ2-5; no clear D. Germline V CDR1 and CDR2: LGHDT, YNNKEL (reference sequence). Trimming pared 2 bases from V and 4 bases from J, leaving 8 bases between. The CDR3 runs 13 residues. CDR3 region: CASSQMSGETQYF. For the CDR3, the DNA is TGTGCCAGCAGCCAAATGTCCGGAGAGACCCAGTACTTC.

This chain joins TRBV7-9 and TRBJ2-1; 7 bases fit TRBD2. CDR3 size: 12 residues. The trim removed 5 bases at V and 10 bases at J, leaving 5 bases unmatched. Germline V gives CDR1 SEHNR, CDR2 FQNEAQ (reference sequence). CDR3 sequence (DNA): TGTGCCAGCAGCAAAGGGGAGGGCGAGCAGTTCTTC. Translated, it gives CASSKGEGEQFF.

This clone was counted only a few times. The V call is TRBV27, the J call TRBJ1-5; no clear D. Trimming removed 4 bases at V and 3 bases at J, with 7 bases between. The germline gives CDR1 MNHEY, CDR2 SMNVEV (reference sequence). The CDR3 contains 13 residues. The CDR3: CASSWQNNQPQHF. The CDR3 DNA follows: TGTGCCAGCAGTTGGCAAAACAATCAGCCCCAGCATTTT.

This chain links TRBV19 with TRBJ1-1; D is possibly TRBD1 (6 bases). V was clipped by 3 bases and J by 5 bases, with 13 bases between them. Germline CDR1 is LNHDA and CDR2 is SQIVND (reference sequence). This CDR3 region has 14 residues. CDR3 nucleotide sequence: TGTGCCAGTAGTATCGCCAGGGGATGGACTGAAGCTTTCTTT. Its translation: CASSIARGWTEAFF. Filled out from reference TRBV19 and TRBJ1-1, the complete variable domain reads DGGITQSPKYLFRKEGQNVTLSCEQNLNHDAMYWYRQDPGQGLRLIYYSQIVNDFQKGDIAEGYSVSREKKESFPLTVTSAQKNPTAFYLCASSIARGWTEAFFGQGTRLTVV.

J is TRBJ2-3 and V is TRBV2; the D is unclear. In germline, CDR1 is SNHLY, CDR2 FYNNEI. The V end lost 7 bases, the J end lost 4 bases, and 12 bases lay between the germline ends. The CDR3 is made up of 13 amino acids. The CDR3 bases are TGTGCCAGCAAACGGGTTCTGGCAGATACGCAGTATTTT. Amino acids: CASKRVLADTQYF.

The chain is built from TRBV27 and TRBJ2-1; possibly TRBD1 for D (6 bases). The CDR3 is made up of 16 amino acids. V was shortened by 4 bases and J by 4 bases, with 17 bases between the two germline ends. The germline V gene encodes CDR1 MNHEY and CDR2 SMNVEV (reference sequence). CDR3 sequence (DNA): TGTGCCAGCAGTTCCCTACAGGGAAGCACTTACAATGAGCAGTTCTTC. Its translation: CASSSLQGSTYNEQFF.

V gene TRBV2 combines with J gene TRBJ1-2; possibly TRBD1 for D (6 bases). Germline V CDR1 and CDR2: SNHLY, FYNNEI. The CDR3 consists of 13 residues. Between the trimmed V and J ends, which lost 4 bases and 7 bases, there was a span of 13 bases. The CDR3 DNA sequence: TGTGCCAGCAGTGGGGGGACAATCGGTGGCTACACCTTC. This sequence encodes CASSGGTIGGYTF. Drawing the rest from reference TRBV2 and TRBJ1-2, the complete variable domain is EPEVTQTPSHQVTQMGQEVILRCVPISNHLYFYWYRQILGQKVEFLVSFYNNEISEKSEIFDDQFSVERPDGSNFTLKIRSTKLEDSAMYFCASSGGTIGGYTFGSGTRLTVV.

This clone was seen many times. The chain recombines TRBV3-1 (or the pseudogene TRBV3-2) with TRBJ1-5, with D possibly matching TRBD1 (5 bases). This CDR3 spans 15 amino acids. Germline V lookup: CDR1 LGHDT, CDR2 YNNKEL (reference sequence). V was clipped by 0 bases and J by 6 bases, with 12 bases between them. In nucleotides, the CDR3 is TGTGCCAGCAGCCAAGATTTCGGGGGGAGTCAGCCCCAGCATTTT. It translates to CASSQDFGGSQPQHF.

This clone was detected only a few times. This sequence joins TRBV7-8 and TRBJ2-5; 11 nucleotides agree with TRBD2. This CDR3 has 16 residues. Unmatched junction bases numbered 12, after V lost 7 bases and J lost 5 bases. CDR1 is SGHVS and CDR2 is FQNEAQ in the germline V gene. The CDR3 spells CASTEPSGGFGETQYF. The CDR3 DNA sequence: TGTGCCAGCACCGAACCTAGCGGGGGGTTCGGGGAGACCCAGTACTTC.